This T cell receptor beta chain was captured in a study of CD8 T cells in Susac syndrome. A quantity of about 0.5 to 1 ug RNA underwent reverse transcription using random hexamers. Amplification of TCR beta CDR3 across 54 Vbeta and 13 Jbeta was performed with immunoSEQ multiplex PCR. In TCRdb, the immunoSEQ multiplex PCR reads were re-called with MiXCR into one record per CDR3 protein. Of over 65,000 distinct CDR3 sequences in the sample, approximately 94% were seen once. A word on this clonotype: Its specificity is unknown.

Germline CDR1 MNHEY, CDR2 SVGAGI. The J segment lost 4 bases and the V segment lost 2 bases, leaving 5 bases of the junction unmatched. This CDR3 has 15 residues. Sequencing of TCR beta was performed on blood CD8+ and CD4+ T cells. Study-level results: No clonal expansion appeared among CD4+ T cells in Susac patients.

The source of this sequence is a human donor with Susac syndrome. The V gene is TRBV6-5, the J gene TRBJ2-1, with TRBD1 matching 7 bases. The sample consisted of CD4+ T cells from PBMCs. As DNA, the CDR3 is TGTGCCAGCAGTTACCGACAGGGACAGTACAATGAGCAGTTCTTC. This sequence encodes CASSYRQGQYNEQFF.